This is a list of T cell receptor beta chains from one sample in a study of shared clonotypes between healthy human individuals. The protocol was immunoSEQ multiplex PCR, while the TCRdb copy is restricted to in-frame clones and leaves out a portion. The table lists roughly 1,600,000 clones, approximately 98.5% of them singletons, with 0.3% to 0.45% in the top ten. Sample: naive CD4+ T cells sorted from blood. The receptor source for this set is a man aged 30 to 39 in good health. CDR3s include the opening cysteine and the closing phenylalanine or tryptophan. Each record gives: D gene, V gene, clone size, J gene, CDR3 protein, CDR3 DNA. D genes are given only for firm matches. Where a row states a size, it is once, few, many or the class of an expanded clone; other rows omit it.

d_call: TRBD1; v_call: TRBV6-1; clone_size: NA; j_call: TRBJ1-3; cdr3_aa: CASSDPTGGSGNTIYF; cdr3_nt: TGTGCCAGCAGTGATCCAACAGGGGGCTCTGGAAACACCATATATTTT
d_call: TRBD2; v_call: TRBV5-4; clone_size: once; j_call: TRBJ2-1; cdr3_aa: CASSLVGSGLRREQFF; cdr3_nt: TGTGCCAGCAGCTTGGTGGGTAGCGGGCTCAGGCGTGAGCAGTTCTTC
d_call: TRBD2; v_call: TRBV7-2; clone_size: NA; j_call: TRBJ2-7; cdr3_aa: CASSFPIGTTYYEQYF; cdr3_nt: TGTGCCAGCAGCTTCCCTATCGGGACTACTTACTACGAGCAGTACTTC
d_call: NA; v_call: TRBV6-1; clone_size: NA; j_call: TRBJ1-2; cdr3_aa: CASSEAMVGYTF; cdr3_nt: TGTGCCAGCAGTGAAGCGATGGTTGGCTACACCTTC
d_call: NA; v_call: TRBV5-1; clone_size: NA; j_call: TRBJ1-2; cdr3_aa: CASSLAWGRDGYTF; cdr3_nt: TGCGCCAGCAGCTTGGCCTGGGGGCGGGATGGCTACACCTTC
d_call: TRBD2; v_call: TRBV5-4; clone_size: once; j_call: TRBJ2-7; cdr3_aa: CASSATSGTYEQYF; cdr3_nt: TGTGCCAGCAGCGCCACTAGCGGTACCTACGAGCAGTACTTC
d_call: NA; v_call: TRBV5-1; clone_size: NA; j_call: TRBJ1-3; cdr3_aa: CASSLVEQGRNTIYF; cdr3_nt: TGCGCCAGCAGCTTGGTAGAACAAGGAAGGAACACCATATATTTT
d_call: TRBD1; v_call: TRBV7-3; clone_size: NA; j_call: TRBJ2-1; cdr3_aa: CASSPGTGRYNEQFF; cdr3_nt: TGTGCCAGCAGTCCCGGGACAGGACGGTACAATGAGCAGTTCTTC
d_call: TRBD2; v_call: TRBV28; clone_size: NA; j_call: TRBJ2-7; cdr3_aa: CASSPTGRRGEPYEQYF; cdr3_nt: TGTGCCAGCAGCCCAACTGGGAGGCGGGGGGAGCCCTACGAGCAGTACTTC
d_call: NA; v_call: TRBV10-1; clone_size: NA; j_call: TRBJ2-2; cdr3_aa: CASSWVRTGELFF; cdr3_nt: TGCGCCAGCTCCTGGGTGCGAACCGGGGAGCTGTTTTTT
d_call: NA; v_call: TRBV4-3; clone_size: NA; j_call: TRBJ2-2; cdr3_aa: CASSQRSFIAAGTGELFF; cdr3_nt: TGCGCCAGCAGCCAACGGAGCTTTATAGCGGCGGGAACCGGGGAGCTGTTTTTT
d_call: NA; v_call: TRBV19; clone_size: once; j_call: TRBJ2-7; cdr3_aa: CASSLNHRDLPSNEQYF; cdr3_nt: TGTGCCAGTAGTCTTAACCACCGGGACCTCCCGTCAAACGAGCAGTACTTC
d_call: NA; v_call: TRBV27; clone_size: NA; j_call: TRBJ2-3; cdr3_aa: CASSSLGTFRVADTQYF; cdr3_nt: TGTGCCAGCAGTTCCCTCGGGACCTTTAGAGTGGCAGATACGCAGTATTTT
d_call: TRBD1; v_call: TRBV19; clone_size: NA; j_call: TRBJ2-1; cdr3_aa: CASTPTGAANEQFF; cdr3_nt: TGTGCCAGTACGCCGACAGGGGCGGCCAATGAGCAGTTCTTC
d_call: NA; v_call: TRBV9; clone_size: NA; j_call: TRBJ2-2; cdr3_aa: CASSVQGLPRSGELFF; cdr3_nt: TGTGCCAGCAGCGTTCAGGGCCTCCCCCGGTCCGGGGAGCTGTTTTTT
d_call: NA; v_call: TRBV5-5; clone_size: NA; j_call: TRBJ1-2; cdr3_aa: CASTLERGRLLGVFYGYTF; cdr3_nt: TGTGCCAGCACCCTAGAAAGGGGAAGATTGCTTGGGGTATTCTATGGCTACACCTTC
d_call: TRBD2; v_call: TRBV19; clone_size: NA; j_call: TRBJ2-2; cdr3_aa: CASSNSGRVSGELFF; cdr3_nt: TGTGCCAGTAGTAATAGCGGGAGGGTCTCCGGGGAGCTGTTTTTT
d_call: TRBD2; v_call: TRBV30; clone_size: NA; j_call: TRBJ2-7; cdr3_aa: CAWGPKPGLAGYEQYF; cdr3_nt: TGTGCCTGGGGTCCCAAACCGGGACTAGCGGGATACGAGCAGTACTTC
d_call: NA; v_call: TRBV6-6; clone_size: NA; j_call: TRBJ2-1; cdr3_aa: CASSSRRGGTNEQFF; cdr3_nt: TGTGCCAGCAGTAGTCGTAGAGGGGGTACCAATGAGCAGTTCTTC
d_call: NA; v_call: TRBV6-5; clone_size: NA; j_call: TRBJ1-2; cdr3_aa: CASRTTNYGYTF; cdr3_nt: TGTGCCAGCAGAACAACTAACTATGGCTACACCTTC
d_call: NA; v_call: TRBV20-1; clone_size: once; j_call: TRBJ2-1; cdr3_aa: CSASLSQQFF; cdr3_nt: TGCAGTGCTAGTCTAAGTCAGCAGTTCTTC
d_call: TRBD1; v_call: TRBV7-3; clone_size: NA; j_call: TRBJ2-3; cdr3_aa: CASSQQGDTQYF; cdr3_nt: TGTGCCAGCAGCCAACAGGGGGATACGCAGTATTTT
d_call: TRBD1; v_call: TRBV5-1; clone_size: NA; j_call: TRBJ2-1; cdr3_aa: CASSTPGQGWDEQFF; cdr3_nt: TGCGCCAGCAGCACTCCGGGACAGGGATGGGATGAGCAGTTCTTC
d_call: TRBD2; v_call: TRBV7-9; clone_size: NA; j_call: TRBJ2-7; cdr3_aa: CASSLRGGAYEQYF; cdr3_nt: TGTGCCAGCAGCCTCCGGGGAGGGGCCTACGAGCAGTACTTC
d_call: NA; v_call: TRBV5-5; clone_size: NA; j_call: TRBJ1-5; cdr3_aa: CATSVSQGLDQPQHF; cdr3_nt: TGTGCCACCAGCGTCTCACAAGGGCTTGATCAGCCCCAGCATTTT
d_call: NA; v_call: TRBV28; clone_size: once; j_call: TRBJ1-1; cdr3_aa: CASSYGTEAFF; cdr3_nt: TGTGCCAGCAGTTACGGAACTGAAGCTTTCTTT
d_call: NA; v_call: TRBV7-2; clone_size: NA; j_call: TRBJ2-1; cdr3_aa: CASSTRLLSWEQFF; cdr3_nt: TGTGCCAGCAGCACCCGCCTATTATCCTGGGAGCAGTTCTTC
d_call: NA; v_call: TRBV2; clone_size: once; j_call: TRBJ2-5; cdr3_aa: CASDGETQYF; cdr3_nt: TGTGCCAGCGATGGGGAGACCCAGTACTTC
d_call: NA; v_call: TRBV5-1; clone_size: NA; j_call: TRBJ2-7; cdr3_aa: CASSLDPGSYEQYF; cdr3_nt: TGCGCCAGCAGCTTGGATCCAGGCTCCTACGAGCAGTACTTC
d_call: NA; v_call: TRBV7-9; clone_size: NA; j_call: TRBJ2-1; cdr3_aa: CASSGPIGDNEQFF; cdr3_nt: TGTGCCAGCAGCGGGCCGATCGGGGATAATGAGCAGTTCTTC
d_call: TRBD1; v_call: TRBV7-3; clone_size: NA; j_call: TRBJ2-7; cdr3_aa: CASSAQPGQWYEQYF; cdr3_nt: TGTGCCAGCAGCGCACAACCGGGACAGTGGTACGAGCAGTACTTC
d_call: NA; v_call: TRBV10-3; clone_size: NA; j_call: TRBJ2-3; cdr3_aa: CAINPHLDGGTDTQYF; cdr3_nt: TGTGCCATCAATCCTCACCTTGACGGGGGAACAGATACGCAGTATTTT
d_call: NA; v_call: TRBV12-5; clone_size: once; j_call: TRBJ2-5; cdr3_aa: CASGLTLPTIRTMKRRIRETQYF; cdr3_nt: TGTGCTAGTGGTTTGACACTACCGACAATCCGGACAATGAAACGGCGGATAAGAGAGACCCAGTACTTC
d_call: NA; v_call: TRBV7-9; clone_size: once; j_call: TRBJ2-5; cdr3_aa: CASSLSLRAGGETQYF; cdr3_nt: TGTGCCAGCAGCTTAAGTTTGCGGGCTGGGGGAGAGACCCAGTACTTC
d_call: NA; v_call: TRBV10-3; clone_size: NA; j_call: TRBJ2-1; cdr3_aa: CAISVENNEQFF; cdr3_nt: TGTGCCATCAGTGTGGAGAACAATGAGCAGTTCTTC
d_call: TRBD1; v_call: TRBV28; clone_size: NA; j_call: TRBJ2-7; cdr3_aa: CASSSLGTVKYF; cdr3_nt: TGTGCCAGCAGTTCCCTCGGGACAGTAAAGTACTTC
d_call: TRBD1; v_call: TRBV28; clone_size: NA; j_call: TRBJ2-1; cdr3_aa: CASSLNGGTGNYNEQFF; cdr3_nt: TGTGCCAGCAGTTTAAATGGGGGGACAGGTAACTACAATGAGCAGTTCTTC
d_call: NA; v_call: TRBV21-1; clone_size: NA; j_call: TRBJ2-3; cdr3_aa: CASSEGDRQTDTQYF; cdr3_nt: TGTGCCAGCAGCGAAGGGGACAGGCAAACGGATACGCAGTATTTT
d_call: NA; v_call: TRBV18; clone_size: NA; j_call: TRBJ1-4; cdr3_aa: CASSPGLRNEKLFF; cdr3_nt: TGTGCCAGCTCGCCGGGACTGCGAAATGAAAAACTGTTTTTT
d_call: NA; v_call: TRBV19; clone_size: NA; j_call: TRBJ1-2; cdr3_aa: CASSIGGRLGYTF; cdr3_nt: TGTGCCAGTAGTATAGGGGGACGACTTGGCTACACCTTC
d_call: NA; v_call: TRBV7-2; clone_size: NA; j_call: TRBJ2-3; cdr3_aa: CASSFGVDFTNTDTQYF; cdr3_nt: TGTGCCAGCAGCTTTGGTGTGGACTTCACCAACACAGATACGCAGTATTTT
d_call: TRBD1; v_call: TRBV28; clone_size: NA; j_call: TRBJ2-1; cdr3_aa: CASRPTPGQGHNEQFF; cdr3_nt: TGTGCCAGCAGACCAACGCCGGGACAGGGTCACAATGAGCAGTTCTTC
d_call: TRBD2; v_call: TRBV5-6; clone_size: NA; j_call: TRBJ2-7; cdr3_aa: CASSLGSGTSGYEQYF; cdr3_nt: TGTGCCAGCAGCTTGGGTTCCGGGACTAGCGGCTACGAGCAGTACTTC
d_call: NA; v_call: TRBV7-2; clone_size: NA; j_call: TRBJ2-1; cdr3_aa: CASTPGVSYNEQFF; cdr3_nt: TGTGCCAGCACCCCCGGGGTTTCCTACAATGAGCAGTTCTTC
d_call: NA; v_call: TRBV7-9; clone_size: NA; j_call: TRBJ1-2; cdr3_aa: CASSLAEGSYTF; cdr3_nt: TGTGCCAGCAGCTTAGCGGAGGGGAGCTACACCTTC
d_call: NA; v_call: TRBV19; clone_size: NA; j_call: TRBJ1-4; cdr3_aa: CASSIRRTEKLFF; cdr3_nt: TGTGCCAGTAGTATTAGGAGGACTGAAAAACTGTTTTTT
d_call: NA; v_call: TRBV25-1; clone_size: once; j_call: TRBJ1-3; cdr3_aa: CASSKGGNTIYF; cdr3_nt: TGTGCCAGCAGTAAGGGTGGAAACACCATATATTTT
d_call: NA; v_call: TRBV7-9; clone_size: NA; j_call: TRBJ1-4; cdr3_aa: CASSLEGAPGEKLFF; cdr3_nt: TGTGCCAGCAGCTTAGAAGGGGCCCCAGGGGAAAAACTGTTTTTT
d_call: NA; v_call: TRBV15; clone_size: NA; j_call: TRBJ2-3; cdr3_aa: CATSREGTDTQYF; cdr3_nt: TGTGCCACCAGCAGAGAGGGTACAGATACGCAGTATTTT
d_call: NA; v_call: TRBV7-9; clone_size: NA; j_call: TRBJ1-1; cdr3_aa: CASSLRQAGAEAFF; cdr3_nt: TGTGCCAGCAGCTTACGCCAAGCCGGCGCGGAAGCTTTCTTT
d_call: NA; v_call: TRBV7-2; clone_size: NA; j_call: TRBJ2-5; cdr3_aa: CASSSGPLETQYF; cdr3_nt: TGTGCCAGCAGCTCCGGGCCGCTGGAGACCCAGTACTTC
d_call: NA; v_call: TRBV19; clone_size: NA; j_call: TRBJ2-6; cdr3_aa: CASSPGRGAGANVLTF; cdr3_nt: TGTGCCAGTAGTCCCGGTAGGGGGGCCGGGGCCAACGTCCTGACTTTC
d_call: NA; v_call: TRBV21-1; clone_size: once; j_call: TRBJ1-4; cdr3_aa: CASSKADRTNEKLFF; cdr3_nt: TGTGCCAGCAGCAAAGCGGACAGGACGAATGAAAAACTGTTTTTT
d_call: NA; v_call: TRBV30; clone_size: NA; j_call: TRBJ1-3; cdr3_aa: CAWSNGGGNTIYF; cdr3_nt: TGTGCCTGGAGTAACGGCGGCGGAAACACCATATATTTT
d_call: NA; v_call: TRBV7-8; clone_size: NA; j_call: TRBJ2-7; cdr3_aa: CASSLERVYEQYF; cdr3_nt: TGTGCCAGCAGCTTAGAAAGGGTTTACGAGCAGTACTTC
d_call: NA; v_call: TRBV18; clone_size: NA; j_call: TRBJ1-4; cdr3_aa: CASSPPGAWEKLFF; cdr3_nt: TGTGCCAGCTCACCCCCAGGGGCATGGGAAAAACTGTTTTTT
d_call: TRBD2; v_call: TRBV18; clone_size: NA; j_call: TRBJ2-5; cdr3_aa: CASSPLGTSGSETQYF; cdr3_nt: TGTGCCAGCTCACCACTCGGAACTAGCGGGAGCGAGACCCAGTACTTC
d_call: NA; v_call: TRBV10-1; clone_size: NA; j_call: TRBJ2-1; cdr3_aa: CASSRDFYNEQFF; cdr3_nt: TGCGCCAGCAGTCGGGACTTCTACAATGAGCAGTTCTTC